The clone carrying this T cell receptor (beta chain) was counted once. Source study methods: Amplification from reference gene primers served as the basis for estimated nucleated cell counts. Data came from immunoSEQ multiplex PCR; TCRdb stores just in-frame clones and leaves some out. Clone size and the V and J calls come from that table; the DNA yielded D and trimming. The repertoire holds roughly 290,000 clones, with more than 65% as singletons. During active infection, Seattle patients enrolled and were then monitored through disease. The sample belongs to a study of blood T cell repertoires in COVID-19. This CDR3 is 16 amino acids long. J gave up 6 bases and V 2 bases, and 9 bases lay outside the gene matches. Germline V gives CDR1 MNHEY, CDR2 SVGAGI.

Sequencing was done on a sample of peripheral blood. The origin of this receptor is a person between 65 and 79 years old with COVID-19, enrolled during active disease. J is TRBJ2-1 and V is TRBV6-5; 8 bases fit TRBD1. The CDR3 nucleotides are TGTGCCAGCAGTTACCCTAGGGACAGGATCTCCAATGAGCAGTTCTTC. Amino acid sequence: CASSYPRDRISNEQFF.